This entry is about one T cell receptor (beta chain). The data originate from a study of blood T cell dynamics during melanoma immunotherapy. The time point was: week 3, after first cycle of checkpoint inhibitor. V was trimmed by 4 bases and J by 2 bases, leaving 13 bases between them. Looked up from germline, CDR1 is SGHRS and CDR2 is YFSETQ. The CDR3 is 15 amino acids. TCRdb keeps only in-frame clones here, not all; method: immunoSEQ multiplex PCR. There are 25,000 to 35,000 clones in the sample; approximately 80% occur only once, and 10% to 13% lies in the top ten. This material consisted of blood, taken from a patient treated with checkpoint blockade. The genes are TRBV5-1 and TRBJ1-3; maybe TRBD1 (5 bases). The clonotype comes from a human donor with melanoma. The CDR3 sequence: CASSQMGVTGNTIYF. In nucleotides, the CDR3 is TGCGCCAGCAGCCAAATGGGGGTAACTGGAAACACCATATATTTT.